The rows below give T cell receptor beta chains drawn from one sample of a study of shared T cell receptors in the human thymus. Assay: immunoSEQ multiplex PCR; the TCRdb copy retains only in-frame clones and omits some. The sample comprises about 660,000 clones, approximately 89% of which are singletons, and about 0.0094% rests with the top ten. The sample also formed part of further work on human thymus T cells.

The sample consisted of thymocytes. These receptors were collected from a boy less than two years old with a congenital heart defect. Each CDR3 is given with its conserved first and last residue. A D gene is named only where the DNA matches it firmly. Where a row states a size, it is once, few, many or the class of an expanded clone; other rows omit it.

D gene	V gene	J gene	clone size	CDR3 DNA	CDR3 protein
TRBD2	TRBV7-8	TRBJ2-7	-	TGTGCCAGCAGCTTAACCAGGACGAGACATGGGACTAGCGACTCCTACGAGCAGTACTTC	CASSLTRTRHGTSDSYEQYF
-	TRBV4-2	TRBJ1-5	-	TGTGCCAGCAGCCAACAGACGGGGAGCAATCAGCCCCAGCATTTT	CASSQQTGSNQPQHF
-	TRBV21-1	TRBJ2-1	-	TGTGCCAGTTACAGGGGGCGCTGCAATGAGCAGTTCTTC	CASYRGRCNEQFF
-	TRBV27	TRBJ2-1	-	TGTGCCAGCGGTTACGACTATAGTCTGTTCTTC	CASGYDYSLFF
-	TRBV30	TRBJ1-3	-	TGTGCCTGGAACATACTCCCCCGGGGATTTCGAACTGGAAACACCATATATTTT	CAWNILPRGFRTGNTIYF
-	TRBV7-2	TRBJ2-4	-	TGTGCCAGCAGCTTAGGATTAGCGGTAGCCAAAAACATTCAGTACTTC	CASSLGLAVAKNIQYF
TRBD2	TRBV29-1	TRBJ2-3	-	TGCAGCGTTGAATGGAATATGACTAGCGGGTCTTGCCCAGATACGCAGTATTTT	CSVEWNMTSGSCPDTQYF
TRBD1	TRBV18	TRBJ1-2	-	TGTGCCAGCTCACGCCGCGACAGGGGGCTAGACTATGGCTACACCTTC	CASSRRDRGLDYGYTF
-	TRBV14	TRBJ1-2	-	TGTGCCAGCAGCCCCCTGGAGGACGGCTACACCTTC	CASSPLEDGYTF
TRBD2	TRBV5-1	TRBJ2-7	-	TGCGCCAGCCGGATGAGCGGGAGGGGCTTTGCCTACGAGCAGTACTTC	CASRMSGRGFAYEQYF
-	TRBV5-4	TRBJ1-3	few	TGTGCCAGCAGCTTTGACCCGACATACTCTGGAAACACCATATATTTT	CASSFDPTYSGNTIYF
-	TRBV6-5	TRBJ2-1	once	TGTGCCAGCAGTTACGCTACTAGCTCCTACAATGAGCAGTTCTTC	CASSYATSSYNEQFF
-	TRBV18	TRBJ2-2	few	TGTGCCAGCTCACCAAGGCGGGAAGCGAGCACCGGGGAGCTGTTTTTT	CASSPRREASTGELFF
TRBD1	TRBV13	TRBJ1-2	-	TGTGCCAGCAGCTTTAGCTTACAGGGGGGTGGCTACACCTTC	CASSFSLQGGGYTF
TRBD2	TRBV29-1	TRBJ2-1	-	TGCAGCGTTGAATTTGGTTTGTTAGCGGGAGAAATGGATGAGCAGTTCTTC	CSVEFGLLAGEMDEQFF
TRBD1	TRBV13	TRBJ1-2	few	TGTGCCAGCAGCTTCCGGGACAGCTCCGCCGTTACTAACTATGGCTACACCTTC	CASSFRDSSAVTNYGYTF
-	TRBV7-8	TRBJ1-5	-	TGTGCCAGCGCCCGGGACATTAGCAATCAGCCCCAGCATTTT	CASARDISNQPQHF
TRBD1	TRBV29-1	TRBJ1-1	-	TGCAGCGTCGTCGGTTGGACAGGAGAGGATTCGGGGAACACTGAAGCTTTCTTT	CSVVGWTGEDSGNTEAFF
-	TRBV30	TRBJ1-1	-	TGTGCCTGGAGTGTACGCAGGCAGAACACTGAAGCTTTCTTT	CAWSVRRQNTEAFF
TRBD2	TRBV28	TRBJ2-1	-	TGTGCCAGCAGTCCCTCCCCTAGCGGGGAAAGTGAGCAGTTCTTC	CASSPSPSGESEQFF
-	TRBV6-4	TRBJ2-3	-	TGTGCCAGCAGGGAGGTTGTTACGCAGTATTTT	CASREVVTQYF
TRBD2	TRBV14	TRBJ2-5	-	TGTGCCAGCAGCCAAGAAGGGACTAGCGGGAGGGGAGAGACCCAGTACTTC	CASSQEGTSGRGETQYF
-	TRBV14	TRBJ1-4	-	TGTGCCAGCAGCCAGCGATTCAGGGAACCAACTAATGAAAAACTGTTTTTT	CASSQRFREPTNEKLFF
TRBD1	TRBV5-6	TRBJ1-3	-	TGTGCCAGCAGCTTGCACCTCGGGACAGGGGATGGAAACACCATATATTTT	CASSLHLGTGDGNTIYF
-	TRBV5-1	TRBJ2-1	-	TGCGCCAGCAGCTTTCACACAGGGACCGGCTCCTACAATGAGCAGTTCTTC	CASSFHTGTGSYNEQFF
-	TRBV15	TRBJ1-1	-	TGTGCCACCAGCAGTGGGAAAGGGGAGGGTAACACTGAAGCTTTCTTT	CATSSGKGEGNTEAFF
-	TRBV10-1	TRBJ2-5	once	TGCGCCAGCAGTGAGGGACAGCAAGAGACCCAGTACTTC	CASSEGQQETQYF